This TCR beta chain was captured by sequencing in a study of T cell responses to AZD1222 COVID-19 vaccine. For this clone: Its cognate antigen is unknown.

Findings of the study overall: There were repertoire samples only from the period after the peak T cell response.

Clones were sequenced by immunoSEQ multiplex PCR, and TCRdb holds only the in-frame ones, with some missing. The sample lists approximately 160,000 clones, approximately 88% occurring once. Germline CDR1 reads MRHNA; CDR2 reads SNTAGT. The CDR3 contains 15 residues. The germline V and J ends were trimmed by 0 bases and 4 bases, with 10 bases remaining between them. The V gene is TRBV6-4, the J gene TRBJ2-1; D is unresolved. The source was peripheral blood, collected on day 0 of MenACWY control vaccination. The sequence was obtained from an adult in good health. The DNA of the CDR3 is TGTGCCAGCAGTGACTCGCATGGCAGATACAATGAGCAGTTCTTC. Protein product: CASSDSHGRYNEQFF.